This T cell receptor (beta chain) was identified during a study of early T cells in non-severe SARS-CoV-2 infection. The CDR3 contains 20 residues. Germline V gives CDR1 MNHNY, CDR2 SVGAGI (reference sequence). J gave up 0 bases and V 0 bases, and 14 bases lay outside the gene matches. Study results and limitations: There was a bias toward anti-spike CD8 responses in VDJdb matching, which missed private and CD4 specificities.

Attachment of unique molecular identifiers was made to individual cDNA molecules. TCRdb re-called the 5' RACE reads through MiXCR, storing one row per CDR3 protein. Of roughly 40,000 distinct CDR3 sequences listed, approximately 5.9% are singletons. This clonotype was detected ten times or more. Its antigen remains unknown. The rearrangement links TRBV6-6 to TRBJ1-3; 7 bases match TRBD1. This specimen was whole blood, taken at baseline. This receptor was taken from an adult who was a healthcare worker with PCR-confirmed SARS-CoV-2 infection or an uninfected control (not recorded which). Here the CDR3 DNA reads TGTGCCAGCAGTTACTCGAGGTCCTTTTGGGACAGCAACTCTGGAAACACCATATATTTT. Protein: CASSYSRSFWDSNSGNTIYF.